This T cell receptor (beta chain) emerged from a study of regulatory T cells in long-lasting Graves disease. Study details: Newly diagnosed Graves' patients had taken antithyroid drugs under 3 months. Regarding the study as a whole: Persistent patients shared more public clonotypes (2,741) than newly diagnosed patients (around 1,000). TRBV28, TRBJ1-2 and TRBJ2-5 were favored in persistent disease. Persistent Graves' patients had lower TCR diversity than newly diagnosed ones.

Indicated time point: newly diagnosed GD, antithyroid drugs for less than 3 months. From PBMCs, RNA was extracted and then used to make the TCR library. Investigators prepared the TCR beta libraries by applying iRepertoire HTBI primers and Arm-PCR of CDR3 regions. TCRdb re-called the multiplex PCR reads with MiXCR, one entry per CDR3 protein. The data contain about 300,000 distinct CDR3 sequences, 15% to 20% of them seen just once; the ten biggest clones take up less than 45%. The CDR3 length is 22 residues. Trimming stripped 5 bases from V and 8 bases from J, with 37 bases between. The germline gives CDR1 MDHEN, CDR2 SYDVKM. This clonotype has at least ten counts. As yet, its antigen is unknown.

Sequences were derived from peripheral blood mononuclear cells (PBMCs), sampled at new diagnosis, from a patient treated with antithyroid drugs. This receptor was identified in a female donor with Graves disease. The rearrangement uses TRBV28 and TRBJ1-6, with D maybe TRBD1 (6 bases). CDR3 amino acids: CASSPIPIRTGTRGTFDSPLHF. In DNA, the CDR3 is TGTGCCAGCAGTCCAATCCCAATTAGGACCGGGACAAGGGGGACGTTTGATTCACCCCTCCACTTT.